This entry features one TCR beta chain sequence. This sample is part of a study of shared clonotypes between healthy human individuals. Profiled with immunoSEQ multiplex PCR; TCRdb holds only in-frame clones, not every one. This table holds some 2,000,000 clones, around 95% found once. The V end was cut by 7 bases, the J end by 1 base, with 14 bases between. Germline V gives CDR1 MNHNS, CDR2 SASEGT. The length of the CDR3 is 15 residues. The sample taken for sequencing was naive CD4+ T cells sorted from blood. The subset: CD45RA+ positively selected. The clonotype was recovered from a man aged 18 to 30 in good health. The rearrangement uses TRBV6-1 and TRBJ1-5; D is ambiguous. The CDR3 sequence is CASTPVGWSNQPQHF. CDR3 bases: TGTGCCAGCACACCGGTGGGTTGGAGCAATCAGCCCCAGCATTTT.